Shown below are 25 T cell receptor beta chains from a single sample sequenced in a study of shared clonotypes between healthy human individuals (TCRdb year 2020). Library construction relied on the immunoSEQ multiplex PCR assay. The table was pulled from immuneACCESS by TCRdb, which kept in-frame rearrangements only. Such tables lose some clones; where checked, under half of the loss comes from unresolved V genes, and the rest has no known cause. Within this sample are roughly 660,000 clones, with 80% to 95% of them counted one time only. 30% to 35% of the sample is held by the ten biggest clonotypes. The sequencing input was memory CD8+ T cells from PBMCs. Explained via the paper, the cell subset or site label denotes: CD45RO+ cells pooled with CCR7-negative TemRA cells. These receptors were collected from a man younger than 30 in good health. Some clones in this sample may be carry-over from other donors' samples.

The DNA of the CDR3 is TGTGCCAGCAGCTTCACTAGCGGGAAAAACATTCAGTACTTC. This sequence encodes CASSFTSGKNIQYF. The chain is built from TRBV7-2 and TRBJ2-4, with 9 bases matching TRBD2. V was pared by 3 bases and J by 4 bases, with 1 base of the junction left unmatched. From germline, CDR1 is SGHTA and CDR2 FQGNSA. CDR3 length: 14 residues.

The chain joins TRBV7-8 to TRBJ1-4; unclear D gene. V gave up 11 bases and J gave up 8 bases, with 15 bases separating them. The germline V gene has CDR1 SGHVS and CDR2 FQNEAQ. The CDR3 extends over 12 amino acids. For the CDR3, the DNA is TGTGCCGTCCGAGACTTTGGGGAAAAACTGTTTTTT. Amino acid sequence: CAVRDFGEKLFF.

This clone was recorded at least ten times. Here the CDR3 DNA reads TGTGCCACCACTAGCGGAGACTCCTACAATGAGCAGTTCTTC. Translating it yields CATTSGDSYNEQFF. This chain connects TRBV6-4 to TRBJ2-1; 8 bases map to TRBD2. The CDR3 has 14 amino acids. Trimming removed 10 bases from V and 0 bases from J; junction bases left unmatched: 5. Germline V gives CDR1 MRHNA, CDR2 SNTAGT.

The chain recombines TRBV28 with TRBJ2-7, with D possibly TRBD1 on 6 matching bases. This CDR3 contains 14 residues. The germline V and J ends were trimmed by 6 bases and 4 bases, with 16 bases remaining between them. In germline, CDR1 is MDHEN, CDR2 SYDVKM. The CDR3, as DNA: TGTGCCAGCAGCTCAAGGGACAATATTTACGAGCAGTACTTC. Translated, it gives CASSSRDNIYEQYF.

The chain links TRBV27 to TRBJ2-1; D perhaps matches TRBD1 (5 bases). Germline V gene sequence: CDR1 MNHEY, CDR2 SMNVEV (reference sequence). V lost 2 bases to trimming and J lost 5 bases, with 16 bases between them. The CDR3 is 16 amino acids. The CDR3 DNA reads as TGTGCCAGCAGTTTAGCCGCAGGGCCTCCACACAATGAGCAGTTCTTC. Its protein product is CASSLAAGPPHNEQFF.

This sequence joins TRBV14 and TRBJ2-3; TRBD2 might be the D (5 bases). Trimming stripped 0 bases from V and 0 bases from J, with 7 bases between. The CDR3 has 15 residues. Per the germline V gene, CDR1 is SGHDN and CDR2 is FVKESK. The CDR3 DNA reads TGTGCCAGCAGCCAAGAGTGGACTAGCACAGATACGCAGTATTTT. As protein: CASSQEWTSTDTQYF.

The chain joins TRBV7-3 to TRBJ1-1; D is possibly TRBD1 (6 bases). The CDR3 runs to 14 residues. Deletions cut 5 bases from V and 3 bases from J, with 13 bases between. The germline CDR1 and CDR2 sequences are SGHTA and FQGTGA. The CDR3 region has the DNA TGTGCCAGCAGCCCACTTGGGGGCCACACTGAAGCTTTCTTT. Protein product: CASSPLGGHTEAFF.

The chain recombines TRBV6-6 with TRBJ2-7, with D hard to call. Germline V lookup: CDR1 MNHNY, CDR2 SVGAGI (reference sequence). The CDR3 extends over 13 amino acids. V was trimmed by 6 bases and J by 2 bases, leaving 11 bases between them. In nucleotides, the CDR3 is TGTGCCAGCAGCCAAGGGCCCACCTACGAGCAGTACTTC. Translation gives CASSQGPTYEQYF.

Concerning this clone itself: The same CDR3 arises from other DNA sequences in this sample as well. The rearrangement joins TRBV14 to TRBJ2-5, with D unresolved. This CDR3 contains 12 residues. From germline, CDR1 is SGHDN and CDR2 FVKESK. V was pared by 0 bases and J by 6 bases, with 5 bases between. This CDR3 reads CASSQDLQTQYF. CDR3 DNA: TGTGCCAGCAGCCAAGATCTTCAGACCCAGTACTTC. Based on the CDR3 plus reference TRBV14 and TRBJ2-5, the full variable domain is EAGVTQFPSHSVIEKGQTVTLRCDPISGHDNLYWYRRVMGKEIKFLLHFVKESKQDESGMPNNRFLAERTGGTYSTLKVQPAELEDSGVYFCASSQDLQTQYFGPGTRLLVL.

The chain joins TRBV27 to TRBJ1-1; D call uncertain. Trimming removed 3 bases at V and 3 bases at J, with 11 bases between. The CDR3 runs 14 residues. Germline V lookup: CDR1 MNHEY, CDR2 SMNVEV (reference sequence). The CDR3 DNA reads TGTGCCAGCAGTTTCGTACCGCGGGACACTGAAGCTTTCTTT. This translates into CASSFVPRDTEAFF.

This chain connects TRBV4-3 to TRBJ2-3; 7 bases map to TRBD1. The CDR3 loop spans 16 amino acids. Germline CDR1 reads LGHNA; CDR2 reads YSLEER. V lost 5 bases, J lost 2 bases, and 10 bases stayed unmatched. The DNA for the CDR3 is TGCGCCAGCAGCTCCACAGGGGCCGGTAACACAGATACGCAGTATTTT. Translating it yields CASSSTGAGNTDTQYF.

This clone was observed once. The chain links TRBV7-6 to TRBJ2-4; D may be TRBD2 (5 bases). The germline CDR1 and CDR2 sequences are SGHVS and FNYEAQ. This CDR3 is built from 12 residues. The V end was cut by 3 bases, the J end by 7 bases, with 7 bases between. CDR3 bases: TGTGCCAGCAGCTTCGAGGGTAACATTCAGTACTTC. Translation: CASSFEGNIQYF.

In its sample, this clone was seen once. V is TRBV10-3 and J is TRBJ2-7; 7 bases are shared with TRBD2. Germline CDR1 and CDR2: ENHRY and SYGVKD. The CDR3 consists of 15 residues. V lost 8 bases to trimming and J lost 2 bases; unmatched junction nucleotides: 12. The CDR3 nucleotides read TGTGCCATCGGAGGGGAGGGAGTTACTACCTACGAGCAGTACTTC. Its protein is CAIGGEGVTTYEQYF.

CDR3: CASSFPVGDPGVNTEAFF. CDR3 nucleotides: TGTGCCAGTAGTTTTCCGGTCGGGGATCCCGGGGTGAACACTGAAGCTTTCTTT. The V and J genes are TRBV19 and TRBJ1-1; no firm D call. V gave up 5 bases and J gave up 0 bases, with 22 bases separating them. Germline lookup yields CDR1 LNHDA and CDR2 SQIVND (reference sequence). CDR3 length: 18 residues.

The V gene is TRBV6-6, the J gene TRBJ2-2, with D tentatively TRBD1 (7 bases). CDR3 length equals 16 residues. Germline assignment: CDR1 MNHNY and CDR2 SVGAGI (reference sequence). Between the trimmed V and J ends, which lost 2 bases and 4 bases, there was a span of 14 bases. The CDR3 sequence: CASSYEGARGTGELFF. In DNA form, the CDR3 reads TGTGCCAGCAGTTACGAGGGGGCGCGGGGCACCGGGGAGCTGTTTTTT.

The rearrangement uses TRBV9 and TRBJ2-7; 7 bases are a match to TRBD2. With 4 bases clipped from V and 4 bases from J, the junction kept 11 bases outside the gene matches. Germline-derived CDR1 and CDR2 are SGDLS and YYNGEE. This CDR3 region has 15 residues. The DNA of the CDR3 is TGTGCCAGCAGCCCGAAGGGGCTAGCGGATTACGAGCAGTACTTC. Protein product: CASSPKGLADYEQYF.

This clone was recorded once. The V gene is TRBV9, the J gene TRBJ2-5; 7 bases are a match to TRBD2. CDR3 length: 13 residues. The V gene end was trimmed by 4 bases and the J gene end by 3 bases; junction bases not matched to a gene: 3. Germline CDR1 SGDLS, CDR2 YYNGEE. For the CDR3, the DNA is TGTGCCAGCAGCTGGGGAGGGGAAGAGACCCAGTACTTC. This codes for CASSWGGEETQYF. Supplemented by reference TRBV9 and TRBJ2-5, the full variable domain reads DSGVTQTPKHLITATGQRVTLRCSPRSGDLSVYWYQQSLDQGLQFLIQYYNGEERAKGNILERFSAQQFPDLHSELNLSSLELGDSALYFCASSWGGEETQYFGPGTRLLVL.

The chain joins TRBV25-1 to TRBJ1-1; D is undetermined. CDR1 is MGHDK, CDR2 SYGVNS, per germline. With 3 bases removed from V and 6 bases from J, the gap between germline ends came to 14 bases. CDR3 length: 14 residues. CDR3 bases: TGTGCCAGCAGTGATTTGGAAGGAATCCCTGAAGCTTTCTTT. Protein product: CASSDLEGIPEAFF.

This rearrangement joins TRBV13 to TRBJ2-2, with a possible D match to TRBD2 (5 bases). This CDR3 is 12 amino acids long. Trimming left V 3 bases short and J 9 bases short, with 8 bases between. Per the germline V gene, CDR1 is PRHDT and CDR2 is FYEKMQ (reference sequence). CDR3 residues: CASSFGSRELFF. CDR3 nucleotide sequence: TGTGCCAGCAGCTTTGGGAGCCGGGAGCTGTTTTTT.

This clone was observed a few times. The V gene is TRBV9, the J gene TRBJ2-2, with D perhaps TRBD1 or TRBD2 (5 bases each). Per the germline V gene, CDR1 is SGDLS and CDR2 is YYNGEE. The V end was cut by 7 bases, the J end by 1 base, with 11 bases between. This CDR3 spans 14 amino acids. In nucleotides, the CDR3 is TGTGCCAGCGGGACCCCCCGGAACACCGGGGAGCTGTTTTTT. Its translation: CASGTPRNTGELFF.

The gene calls are TRBV5-8 and TRBJ1-5, with unresolved D. Trimming removed 5 bases from V and 1 base from J, with 10 bases in between. The CDR3 totals 14 residues. CDR1 SGHTS and CDR2 YDEGEE come from the germline V gene. CDR3 sequence: CASRPPGSNQPQHF. The CDR3, as DNA: TGTGCCAGCAGGCCGCCAGGAAGCAATCAGCCCCAGCATTTT. Based on the CDR3 plus reference TRBV5-8 and TRBJ1-5, the full variable domain is EAGVTQSPTHLIKTRGQQATLRCSPISGHTSVYWYQQALGLGLQFLLWYDEGEERNRGNFPPRFSGRQFPNYSSELNVNALELEDSALYLCASRPPGSNQPQHFGDGTRLSIL.

The chain links TRBV27 to TRBJ2-3; the match to TRBD2 covers 14 bases. Germline CDR1 is MNHEY and CDR2 is SMNVEV (reference sequence). The CDR3 has 17 residues. The junction had 5 bases not matched to a gene; V was cut back by 3 bases and J by 3 bases. The CDR3 DNA sequence: TGTGCCAGCAGTTTGGGGACTAGCGGGAGCTTGACAGATACGCAGTATTTT. Translated: CASSLGTSGSLTDTQYF.

The chain combines TRBV28 with TRBJ1-1; 7 bases line up with TRBD1. Germline CDR1 is MDHEN and CDR2 is SYDVKM. V trimming: 3 bases; J trimming: 5 bases; junction bases outside the gene matches: 6. CDR3 length equals 14 residues. CDR3 in amino acids: CASSLGPGGTEAFF. CDR3 coding DNA: TGTGCCAGCAGTTTGGGTCCAGGGGGGACTGAAGCTTTCTTT.

This clone came up a few times. V gene TRBV18 combines with J gene TRBJ2-7; TRBD2 matches 7 bases. Germline V lookup: CDR1 KGHSH, CDR2 LQKENI. V gave up 3 bases and J gave up 4 bases; unmatched junction bases: 15. The CDR3 extends over 17 amino acids. The CDR3 nucleotides are TGTGCCAGCTCACCGCCGGGACTACGCGAAGAAAAGTACGAGCAGTACTTC. It translates to CASSPPGLREEKYEQYF.

The gene calls are TRBV5-1 and TRBJ1-1; TRBD1 agrees at 8 bases. This CDR3 contains 17 residues. Germline CDR1 and CDR2: SGHRS and YFSETQ. Germline trimming cut 4 bases from V and 5 bases from J; bases unmatched to any gene: 16. CDR3 in amino acids: CASSLLGILQGGTEAFF. Written as DNA, the CDR3 is TGCGCCAGCAGCCTTCTCGGAATACTACAGGGGGGGACTGAAGCTTTCTTT.